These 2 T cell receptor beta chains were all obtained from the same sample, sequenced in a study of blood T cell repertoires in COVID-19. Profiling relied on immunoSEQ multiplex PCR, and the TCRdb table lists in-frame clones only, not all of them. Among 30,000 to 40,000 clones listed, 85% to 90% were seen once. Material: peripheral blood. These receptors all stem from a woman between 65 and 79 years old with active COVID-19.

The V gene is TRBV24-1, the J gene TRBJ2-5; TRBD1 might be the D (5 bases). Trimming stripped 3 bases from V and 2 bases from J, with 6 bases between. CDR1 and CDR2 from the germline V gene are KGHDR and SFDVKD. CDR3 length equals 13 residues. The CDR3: CATSDQGQETQYF. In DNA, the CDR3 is TGTGCCACCAGTGATCAGGGTCAAGAGACCCAGTACTTC.

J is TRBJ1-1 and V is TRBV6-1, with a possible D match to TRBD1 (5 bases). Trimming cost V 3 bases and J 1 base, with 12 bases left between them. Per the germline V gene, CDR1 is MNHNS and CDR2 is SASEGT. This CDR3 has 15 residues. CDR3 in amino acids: CASSEYGAENTEAFF. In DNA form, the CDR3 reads TGTGCCAGCAGTGAGTATGGGGCAGAGAACACTGAAGCTTTCTTT.